This TCR beta chain was identified in a study of blood T cell repertoires in COVID-19. Study at large: Sites in the United States, Italy and Spain provided acute and convalescent COVID-19 samples. T cells, B-cell-depleted T cells, or PBMCs supplied cDNA or gDNA.

The authors' processing: For nucleated cells, counts were estimated from reference gene primer amplification. TCRdb's table, derived via immunoSEQ multiplex PCR, lists solely in-frame clones and lacks some. The D gene and trimming were derived from the DNA, and the V and J assignments and clone size from that table. The sample has 110,000 or so clones, about 84% seen once. Per the germline V gene, CDR1 is MNHEY and CDR2 is SMNVEV (reference sequence). CDR3 length equals 17 residues. J was trimmed by 1 base and V by 5 bases; bases with no gene match: 3. The TCR originated in a man aged 45-65 years with acute or convalescent COVID-19. Sequenced input: peripheral blood. This chain links TRBV27 with TRBJ2-2; 14 bases line up with TRBD2. The CDR3 sequence is CASSTGTSGGNTGELFF. The CDR3 DNA reads TGTGCCAGCAGTACCGGGACTAGCGGGGGGAACACCGGGGAGCTGTTTTTT.